The 30 T cell receptor beta chains in this list originate from one sample, sequenced in a study of blood T cell repertoires in COVID-19. Using immunoSEQ multiplex PCR, the repertoire was profiled, and TCRdb retains in-frame clones only, with some absent. The table has more than 35,000 clones, 70% to 90% seen once. The sample comprised peripheral blood. The receptors originated from a man between 65 and 85 years old with active COVID-19.

This clone showed up just a few times. This rearrangement joins TRBV6-5 to TRBJ2-5, with D perhaps TRBD1 (5 bases). The CDR3 contains 13 residues. The ends were cut back, 9 bases at V and 2 bases at J, with 13 bases in the middle. Germline CDR1 reads MNHEY; CDR2 reads SVGAGI. CDR3 protein: CASRGRPQETQYF. The CDR3 nucleotides read TGTGCCAGTAGGGGAAGGCCACAAGAGACCCAGTACTTC.

The V and J genes are TRBV6-2 or TRBV6-3 and TRBJ1-1; weak D call: TRBD1 (6 bases). CDR1 MNHEY and CDR2 SVGEGT come from the germline V gene. Trimming cost V 5 bases and J 0 bases, with 16 bases left between them. CDR3 length: 16 residues. CDR3 sequence: CASSDDRLGLNTEAFF. DNA of the CDR3: TGTGCCAGCAGTGACGACAGGTTGGGCTTGAACACTGAAGCTTTCTTT.

The CDR3 sequence is CASSLSLGGGTDTQYF. The CDR3 DNA reads as TGTGCCAGCAGCTTAAGCCTGGGGGGGGGCACAGATACGCAGTATTTT. This sequence joins TRBV7-3 and TRBJ2-3; TRBD2 aligns across 7 bases. The V and J ends lost 1 base and 1 base, in that order; junction bases with no gene match: 5. The CDR3 loop spans 16 amino acids. The germline V gene encodes CDR1 SGHTA and CDR2 FQGTGA.

The chain recombines TRBV6-2 or TRBV6-3 with TRBJ2-5; TRBD2 matches 10 bases. This CDR3 region has 16 residues. Trimming at V came to 2 bases and at J to 5 bases, leaving 8 bases not matched to a gene. CDR1 is MNHEY, CDR2 SVGEGT, per germline. CDR3 coding DNA: TGTGCCAGCAGTTACCTAGCGGGGGACCCGGGGGAGACCCAGTACTTC. It is translated as CASSYLAGDPGETQYF.

This rearrangement joins TRBV6-2 or TRBV6-3 to TRBJ1-2; D remains unclear. Germline CDR1 MNHEY, CDR2 SVGEGT. Trimming left V 2 bases short and J 8 bases short, with 12 bases between. CDR3 size: 13 residues. CDR3 region: CASSYGRAKGYTF. The CDR3 DNA sequence: TGTGCCAGCAGTTACGGTAGAGCTAAGGGCTACACCTTC.

The chain employs TRBV24-1 and TRBJ2-1, with a tentative D call TRBD2 (6 bases). Germline-derived CDR1 and CDR2 are KGHDR and SFDVKD. This CDR3 contains 13 residues. The ends were cut back, 7 bases at V and 3 bases at J, with 9 bases in the middle. The CDR3 bases are TGTGCCACCAGCTACGGGGGCTACAATGAGCAGTTCTTC. This translates into CATSYGGYNEQFF.

V and J are TRBV6-5 and TRBJ2-5; 9 bases are a match to TRBD1. Unmatched junction bases numbered 8, after V lost 6 bases and J lost 6 bases. The CDR3 has 14 residues. Germline-derived CDR1 and CDR2 are MNHEY and SVGAGI. The DNA of the CDR3 is TGTGCCAGCAGAAACACGGGACAGGGAAAGACCCAGTACTTC. Encoded protein: CASRNTGQGKTQYF.

This sequence joins TRBV2 and TRBJ2-3; possibly TRBD1 for D (5 bases). Between the trimmed V and J ends, which lost 8 bases and 0 bases, there was a span of 15 bases. Germline CDR1 and CDR2: SNHLY and FYNNEI. CDR3 length equals 15 residues. CDR3 nucleotide sequence: TGTGCCAGCCGACGGACACCGTCTAGCACAGATACGCAGTATTTT. Translating it yields CASRRTPSSTDTQYF.

This clone was seen more than once but under ten times. The rearrangement joins TRBV19 to TRBJ1-5; TRBD1 matches 10 bases. CDR3 size: 16 residues. Germline assignment: CDR1 LNHDA and CDR2 SQIVND (reference sequence). V lost 3 bases, J lost 3 bases, and 5 bases stayed unmatched. CDR3 protein: CASSIRDRGPNQPQHF. The CDR3 DNA sequence: TGTGCCAGTAGTATTCGGGACAGGGGACCCAATCAGCCCCAGCATTTT.

The rearrangement links TRBV3-1 (or the pseudogene TRBV3-2) to TRBJ1-6; 7 bases agree with TRBD1. This CDR3 comprises 18 residues. The trim removed 2 bases at V and 0 bases at J, leaving 7 bases unmatched. Germline loops: CDR1 LGHDT, CDR2 YNNKEL (reference sequence). In nucleotides, the CDR3 is TGTGCCAGCAGCCAACCTTCCAGGGGGAACTCCTATAATTCACCCCTCCACTTT. It specifies CASSQPSRGNSYNSPLHF.

The gene calls are TRBV7-8 and TRBJ2-3; D may be TRBD1 (6 bases). This CDR3 comprises 13 residues. Trimming shortened V by 5 bases and J by 7 bases, and 13 bases separated the two germline ends. Per the germline V gene, CDR1 is SGHVS and CDR2 is FQNEAQ. Written as DNA, the CDR3 is TGTGCCAGCAGCCTGGACAGACGTAATACGCAGTATTTT. Protein sequence: CASSLDRRNTQYF.

The chain's CDR3 is CASSITADNEQFF. The CDR3 DNA sequence: TGTGCCAGTAGTATCACGGCGGATAATGAGCAGTTCTTC. J is TRBJ2-1 and V is TRBV19, with no clear D. Germline CDR1 is LNHDA and CDR2 is SQIVND (reference sequence). The CDR3 consists of 13 residues. Trimming left V 3 bases short and J 7 bases short, with 10 bases between.

The gene calls are TRBV19 and TRBJ1-5; 8 bases match TRBD1. The germline V gene has CDR1 LNHDA and CDR2 SQIVND (reference sequence). CDR3 length: 17 residues. V shed 3 bases, J shed 1 base, and the junction held 8 bases outside the gene matches. The CDR3 loop is CASSIRGRGESNQPQHF. The CDR3 DNA reads TGTGCCAGTAGTATCAGGGGGCGCGGGGAAAGCAATCAGCCCCAGCATTTT. Together with reference TRBV19 and TRBJ1-5, the CDR3 gives the full variable domain: DGGITQSPKYLFRKEGQNVTLSCEQNLNHDAMYWYRQDPGQGLRLIYYSQIVNDFQKGDIAEGYSVSREKKESFPLTVTSAQKNPTAFYLCASSIRGRGESNQPQHFGDGTRLSIL.

The rearrangement links TRBV20-1 to TRBJ2-1; no definite D call. The length of the CDR3 is 12 residues. Germline CDR1 is DFQATT and CDR2 is SNEGSKA (reference sequence). V lost 3 bases to trimming and J lost 9 bases, with 12 bases between them. CDR3 in amino acids: CSASSSPGEQFF. CDR3 sequence (DNA): TGCAGTGCTAGTTCGTCCCCCGGTGAGCAGTTCTTC.

J is TRBJ2-5 and V is TRBV5-8, with 9 positions matching TRBD1. The V segment lost 1 base and the J segment 5 bases; nucleotides outside the gene matches: 6. CDR1 and CDR2 (germline): SGHTS, YDEGEE. The CDR3 contains 15 residues. CDR3 nucleotides: TGTGCCAGCAGCTTGACAGGGGGCGAATATGAGACCCAGTACTTC. This translates into CASSLTGGEYETQYF.

There are a few counts of this clone. This chain links TRBV24-1 with TRBJ2-7; D is perhaps TRBD1 (5 bases). CDR1 is KGHDR, CDR2 SFDVKD, per germline. The V end was cut by 4 bases, the J end by 2 bases, with 11 bases between. CDR3 length equals 14 residues. Here the CDR3 DNA reads TGTGCCACCAGTGAGCCGACAGCCCCCTACGAGCAGTACTTC. Amino acids: CATSEPTAPYEQYF.

V and J are TRBV19 and TRBJ2-2, with 7 bases lining up with TRBD1. This CDR3 region has 16 residues. Trimming cost V 1 base and J 4 bases; bases outside gene matches: 6. The V gene's germline CDR1 is LNHDA and CDR2 SQIVND (reference sequence). The CDR3 region has the DNA TGTGCCAGTAGTATAGGACAGGGTCTTTTCACCGGGGAGCTGTTTTTT. Its translation: CASSIGQGLFTGELFF.

This clone was counted a single time. The gene calls are TRBV24-1 and TRBJ2-7; 9 nucleotides agree with TRBD1. The CDR3 sequence is 14 residues long. CDR1 and CDR2 (germline): KGHDR, SFDVKD. Losses at the gene ends were 4 bases for V and 2 bases for J; bases not matched to a gene: 2. The chain's CDR3 is CATSDWTGAYEQYF. The DNA for the CDR3 is TGTGCCACCAGTGACTGGACAGGGGCCTACGAGCAGTACTTC.

The rearrangement joins TRBV27 to TRBJ2-2, with 10 bases aligning to TRBD2. The CDR3 has 17 residues. Trimming cost V 3 bases and J 7 bases; bases outside gene matches: 11. CDR1 and CDR2 from the germline V gene are MNHEY and SMNVEV (reference sequence). CDR3 sequence (DNA): TGTGCCAGCAGTTTCAAGGTAACTAGCGGGGTGAACGGGGAGCTGTTTTTT. Protein sequence: CASSFKVTSGVNGELFF.

The chain is built from TRBV9 and TRBJ1-2; 7 bases fit TRBD1. Germline V CDR1 and CDR2: SGDLS, YYNGEE. The CDR3 runs to 14 residues. The V gene end was trimmed by 4 bases and the J gene end by 5 bases; junction bases not matched to a gene: 8. The CDR3 loop is CASSPRTGFYGYTF. In DNA, the CDR3 is TGTGCCAGCAGCCCGCGGACAGGTTTTTATGGCTACACCTTC.

CDR3 in DNA: TGCGCCAGCAGCCACGGGAGCACAGATACGCAGTATTTT. It specifies CASSHGSTDTQYF. The rearrangement uses TRBV4-3 and TRBJ2-3; D call uncertain. The germline V gene encodes CDR1 LGHNA and CDR2 YSLEER. The CDR3 has 13 residues. V lost 3 bases and J 0 bases, leaving 4 bases between the germline ends.

This clone was observed once. V is TRBV19 and J is TRBJ2-1, with TRBD2 matching 7 bases. Trimming took 6 bases from V and 10 from J; bases not matched to a gene: 9. CDR1 and CDR2 from the germline V gene are LNHDA and SQIVND (reference sequence). The CDR3 runs to 13 residues. The CDR3 here is CASSFTGGGEQFF. The CDR3 DNA is TGTGCCAGTAGCTTTACGGGGGGAGGGGAGCAGTTCTTC.

The chain joins TRBV5-5 to TRBJ1-3, with 9 bases that match TRBD1. CDR3 length: 17 amino acids. J lost 0 bases, V lost 4 bases, and 8 bases had no gene match. Germline V gene sequence: CDR1 SGHKS, CDR2 YYEKEE (reference sequence). The CDR3 DNA is TGTGCCAGCAGCCGCGGACAGGGGCAGAGCTCTGGAAACACCATATATTTT. It translates to CASSRGQGQSSGNTIYF.

This chain joins TRBV18 and TRBJ1-1, with TRBD1 matching 7 bases. V lost 4 bases, J lost 5 bases, and 13 bases stayed unmatched. The CDR3 spans 16 residues. Germline lookup yields CDR1 KGHSH and CDR2 LQKENI. The CDR3 DNA reads TGTGCCAGCTCACAGGACAGGCCTAATGTAGGGACTGAAGCTTTCTTT. Its translation: CASSQDRPNVGTEAFF.

This clone is a singleton in its sample. DNA of the CDR3: TGCGCCAGCAGCTTAGAAGAGACTAGCGAAGAGACCCAGTACTTC. It translates to CASSLEETSEETQYF. The rearrangement uses TRBV5-1 and TRBJ2-5; TRBD2 agrees at 8 bases. The CDR3 covers 15 residues. Germline V lookup: CDR1 SGHRS, CDR2 YFSETQ. Trimming cost V 2 bases and J 3 bases; bases outside gene matches: 6. Complete variable domain (other parts from reference TRBV5-1 and TRBJ2-5): KAGVTQTPRYLIKTRGQQVTLSCSPISGHRSVSWYQQTPGQGLQFLFEYFSETQRNKGNFPGRFSGRQFSNSRSEMNVSTLELGDSALYLCASSLEETSEETQYFGPGTRLLVL.

The chain recombines TRBV6-2 or TRBV6-3 with TRBJ2-7; 7 bases are shared with TRBD2. V shed 5 bases, J shed 1 base, and the junction held 2 bases outside the gene matches. The CDR3 covers 13 residues. Germline V lookup: CDR1 MNHEY, CDR2 SVGEGT. CDR3: CASSGTKSYEQYF. CDR3 nucleotides: TGTGCCAGCAGTGGGACTAAATCCTACGAGCAGTACTTC.

This clone has a handful of counts. This chain links TRBV6-6 with TRBJ2-7; possibly TRBD2 for D (6 bases). This CDR3 spans 14 amino acids. V was trimmed by 4 bases and J by 5 bases, leaving 15 bases between them. CDR1 is MNHNY and CDR2 is SVGAGI in the germline V gene (reference sequence). The CDR3 DNA sequence: TGTGCCAGCAGTTGGACCGGCGGGGCCGACGAGCAGTACTTC. This sequence encodes CASSWTGGADEQYF.

The chain carries TRBV4-1 and TRBJ2-2; possible D gene TRBD2, 6 bases. The CDR3 contains 18 residues. In germline, CDR1 is MGHRA, CDR2 YSYEKL. Trimming left V 1 base short and J 3 bases short, with 18 bases between. CDR3 sequence: CASSQGLPLARYTGELFF. The CDR3 DNA reads TGCGCCAGCAGCCAAGGGTTACCGCTAGCGAGGTACACCGGGGAGCTGTTTTTT.

As regards this clone: Compared with germline, one end of the junction differs, possibly owing to a read error. The chain joins TRBV7-7 to TRBJ2-5, with TRBD1 matching over 7 bases. Germline-derived CDR1 and CDR2 are SSHAT and FNYEAQ (reference sequence). The CDR3 contains 15 residues. In DNA, the CDR3 is TGTGCTAGCAGCCCAAGTTCGGACAGGCAAGAGACCCAGTACTTC. This codes for CASSPSSDRQETQYF.

The chain couples TRBV19 to TRBJ1-3, with 9 bases identical to TRBD1. Germline assignment: CDR1 LNHDA and CDR2 SQIVND (reference sequence). Unmatched junction bases numbered 6, after V lost 11 bases and J lost 4 bases. The CDR3 is 13 residues long. CDR3 nucleotide sequence: TGTGCCTGCCGCGGGACAGGGGGAAACACCATATATTTT. Amino acids: CACRGTGGNTIYF.